The rows below give T cell receptor beta chains drawn from one sample of a study of T cell repertoires in cytomegalovirus infection. TCRdb redid the calling of the reads with MiXCR, one entry per CDR3 protein. The table has around 300,000 distinct CDR3 sequences, around a tenth seen once. Sequencing was performed on PBMCs. Source of these receptors: a human donor in good health (CMV status not recorded). Some clones in this sample may be carry-over from other donors' samples. CDR3s include the opening cysteine and the closing phenylalanine or tryptophan. D genes are given only for firm matches. Clone size is not always given. Where it is, it says once, few, many or a class for expanded clones.

len	v_gene	abundance	j_gene	d_gene	CDR3nt	CDR3aa
17	TRBV6-2/TRBV6-3	few	TRBJ1-5	NA	TGTGCCAGCAGTGAAGGAAGGGGAGTGATTAGCAATCAGCCCCAGCATTTT	CASSEGRGVISNQPQHF
16	TRBV6-8	many	TRBJ2-5	NA	TGTGCCAGCAGTTACTCCCTTACTAGCTACCAAGAGACCCAGTACTTC	CASSYSLTSYQETQYF
12	TRBV7-4	NA	TRBJ1-2	NA	TGTGCCAGCTATGGGGGCCGAGATGGCTACACCTTC	CASYGGRDGYTF
16	TRBV7-6	NA	TRBJ2-1	TRBD2	TGTGCCAGCAGCATCCTAGCGGGGGGCGACTACAATGAGCAGTTCTTC	CASSILAGGDYNEQFF
14	TRBV7-2	many	TRBJ2-5	NA	TGTGCCAGCAGCTTTAGCGGAACCCAAGAGACCCAGTACTTC	CASSFSGTQETQYF
15	TRBV5-6	NA	TRBJ2-7	TRBD1	TGTGCCAGCAGCAGAACCTGGACAGGGGGCCACGAGCAGTACTTC	CASSRTWTGGHEQYF
15	TRBV5-3	few	TRBJ2-5	TRBD2	TGTGCCAGCAGCTTAGACGGGGGGTCCAAAGAGACCCAGTACTTC	CASSLDGGSKETQYF
13	TRBV28	NA	TRBJ2-1	NA	TGTGCCAGCAGTTTAACGGTCGACAATGAGCAGTTCTTC	CASSLTVDNEQFF
13	TRBV11-2	many	TRBJ1-1	NA	TGTGCCAGCATGGCAGGGTTAGGGACTGAAGCTTTCTTT	CASMAGLGTEAFF
16	TRBV7-2	many	TRBJ2-2	NA	TGTGCCAGCAGCCCCTCGGGCGTTATTAACACCGGGGAGCTGTTTTTT	CASSPSGVINTGELFF
12	TRBV29-1	many	TRBJ1-2	NA	TGCAGCGTGGGCAGGGGTGACTATGGCTACACCTTC	CSVGRGDYGYTF
12	TRBV7-2	many	TRBJ2-1	TRBD2	TGTGCCAGCTCACTAGCGAGGCATGAGCAGTTCTTC	CASSLARHEQFF
14	TRBV4-1	many	TRBJ1-2	TRBD1	TGCGCCAGCAGTCAGACGCGACAGGGACATGGCTACACCTTC	CASSQTRQGHGYTF
17	TRBV19	few	TRBJ2-1	TRBD2	TGTGCCAGTAGTCCCCGGCCTGGACTAGCGGGTAACAATGAGCAGTTCTTC	CASSPRPGLAGNNEQFF